The 29 T cell receptor beta chains below come from one sample, sequenced in a study of T cell changes during pregnancy in multiple sclerosis. Here immunoSEQ multiplex PCR was the method, and the copy in TCRdb shows in-frame clones only, minus some. The table has some 45,000 clones, roughly 94% seen once. The sample in question was CD8+ T cells from peripheral blood mononuclear cells, obtained in the first trimester of pregnancy. These receptors came from a female donor with multiple sclerosis, enrolled in a pregnancy study.

The chain is built from TRBV29-1 and TRBJ2-6, with D perhaps matching TRBD2 (5 bases). Germline-derived CDR1 and CDR2 are SQVTM and ANQGSEA. V lost 0 bases and J lost 4, with 22 bases in between. The CDR3 runs to 19 residues. The CDR3: CSVEDYAGPGLGGANVLTF. CDR3 coding DNA: TGCAGCGTTGAAGATTACGCGGGCCCTGGCTTGGGAGGGGCCAACGTCCTGACTTTC.

The chain recombines TRBV19 with TRBJ2-7, with a possible D match to TRBD2 (6 bases). V lost 2 bases and J 5 bases, leaving 13 bases between the germline ends. This CDR3 spans 14 amino acids. Germline CDR1 reads LNHDA; CDR2 reads SQIVND (reference sequence). The CDR3, as DNA: TGTGCCAGTAGTATATTACTAGCCACCCACGAGCAGTACTTC. The encoded protein is CASSILLATHEQYF.

The J gene is TRBJ1-4, the V gene TRBV29-1; D might be TRBD1 (5 bases). The V end was cut by 6 bases, the J end by 7 bases, with 15 bases between. Germline CDR1 SQVTM, CDR2 ANQGSEA. The CDR3 spans 13 residues. The CDR3 is CSVRSGGFEKLFF. The CDR3 coding sequence is TGCAGCGTACGGAGCGGGGGGTTTGAAAAACTGTTTTTT.

The chain joins TRBV6-4 to TRBJ2-2, with D perhaps TRBD1 (6 bases). This CDR3 contains 16 residues. V shed 0 bases and J shed 3 bases, with 11 bases lying between them. Germline V gene data show CDR1 as MRHNA and CDR2 as SNTAGT. Here the CDR3 DNA reads TGTGCCAGCAGTGACTCGGGGCAGGGGCACACCGGGGAGCTGTTTTTT. As protein: CASSDSGQGHTGELFF.

This clone was counted once. The chain joins TRBV18 to TRBJ1-1; a possible D gene is TRBD1 (5 bases). Deletions cut 3 bases from V and 6 bases from J, with 8 bases between. This CDR3 is 12 amino acids long. CDR1 is KGHSH, CDR2 LQKENI, per germline. The CDR3 sequence is CASSPTRAEAFF. In DNA form, the CDR3 reads TGTGCCAGCTCACCCACCAGGGCTGAAGCTTTCTTT.

This clone was seen a single time. V and J are TRBV5-8 and TRBJ2-1; 11 bases map to TRBD2. V lost 4 bases and J lost 8; bases outside the gene matches: 8. The CDR3 spans 15 residues. The germline V gene encodes CDR1 SGHTS and CDR2 YDEGEE. CDR3 amino acids: CASSPGTSGADEQFF. CDR3 in DNA: TGTGCCAGCAGCCCAGGGACTAGCGGAGCTGATGAGCAGTTCTTC.

The sample holds one count of this clone. The V and J genes are TRBV9 and TRBJ2-1; the match to TRBD2 covers 8 bases. Germline V CDR1 and CDR2: SGDLS, YYNGEE. The CDR3 loop spans 16 amino acids. V lost 3 bases to trimming and J lost 6 bases; unmatched junction nucleotides: 11. The CDR3, as DNA: TGTGCCAGCAGCGAGGGCATAGCGGGAACCTGCAATGAGCAGTTCTTC. It encodes CASSEGIAGTCNEQFF.

The rearrangement joins TRBV11-2 to TRBJ2-3, with unresolved D. Germline CDR1 reads SGHAT; CDR2 reads FQNNGV. CDR3 length: 15 amino acids. V lost 5 bases, J lost 6 bases, and 18 bases lay in between. The CDR3 loop is CASSPVRLVGDTQYF. Written as DNA, the CDR3 is TGTGCCAGCAGCCCCGTTCGGCTAGTCGGGGATACGCAGTATTTT.

This chain uses TRBV27 with TRBJ2-7, with D perhaps TRBD1 (7 bases). The germline CDR1 and CDR2 sequences are MNHEY and SMNVEV (reference sequence). V was clipped by 6 bases and J by 2 bases, with 14 bases between them. This CDR3 region has 14 residues. CDR3 loop: CASSPRDSTYEQYF. CDR3 in DNA: TGTGCCAGCAGCCCGCGGGACAGTACCTACGAGCAGTACTTC.

This chain links TRBV13 with TRBJ2-7; TRBD2 matches at 11 bases. Germline V gene data show CDR1 as PRHDT and CDR2 as FYEKMQ (reference sequence). There are 16 residues in the CDR3. V was pared by 3 bases and J by 2 bases, with 6 bases of the junction left unmatched. CDR3 DNA: TGTGCCAGCAGCTTTCAAACTAGCGGGAGAGCCTACGAGCAGTACTTC. As protein: CASSFQTSGRAYEQYF. The variable domain in full, completed from reference TRBV13 and TRBJ2-7, reads AAGVIQSPRHLIKEKRETATLKCYPIPRHDTVYWYQQGPGQDPQFLISFYEKMQSDKGSIPDRFSAQQFSDYHSELNMSSLELGDSALYFCASSFQTSGRAYEQYFGPGTRLTVT.

This clone was seen just once. The V and J genes are TRBV2 and TRBJ1-5; 9 bases fit TRBD1. This CDR3 comprises 16 residues. V trimming: 2 bases; J trimming: 6 bases; junction bases outside the gene matches: 8. Germline-derived CDR1 and CDR2 are SNHLY and FYNNEI. CDR3 residues: CASSETTGGPAQPQHF. For the CDR3, the DNA is TGTGCCAGCAGTGAAACCACAGGGGGCCCCGCTCAGCCCCAGCATTTT.

The J gene is TRBJ2-3, the V gene TRBV6-5; D may be TRBD1 (6 bases). The germline CDR1 and CDR2 sequences are MNHEY and SVGAGI. This CDR3 spans 14 amino acids. V lost 0 bases to trimming and J lost 10 bases, with 14 bases between them. CDR3 nucleotides: TGTGCCAGCAGTTACTCGGGGGCCCAGGGGTCGCAGTATTTT. Its protein is CASSYSGAQGSQYF.

The chain's CDR3 is CASSPFPGYTEAFF. CDR3 DNA sequence: TGTGCCAGCTCACCTTTTCCCGGTTACACTGAAGCTTTCTTT. The chain combines TRBV18 with TRBJ1-1; the D is unclear. CDR1 and CDR2 (germline): KGHSH, LQKENI. Trimming removed 3 bases from V and 3 bases from J, with 11 bases in between. CDR3 length: 14 amino acids.

This chain uses TRBV5-6 with TRBJ1-1, with 7 bases that match TRBD1. CDR1 is SGHDT, CDR2 YYEEEE, per germline. The junction had 9 bases not matched to a gene; V was cut back by 4 bases and J by 0 bases. The CDR3 sequence is 16 residues long. CDR3 DNA sequence: TGTGCCAGCAGCCCTGGACAGGTTTTTTTGAACACTGAAGCTTTCTTT. It specifies CASSPGQVFLNTEAFF.

The chain uses TRBV5-4 and TRBJ2-7; 10 bases map to TRBD1. Germline CDR1 and CDR2: SGHNT and YYREEE (reference sequence). This CDR3 is built from 15 residues. Trimming took 4 bases from V and 3 from J; bases not matched to a gene: 7. CDR3 DNA sequence: TGTGCCAGCAGCCCAGGACAGGGGGGCTACTACGAGCAGTACTTC. Translated, it gives CASSPGQGGYYEQYF.

The chain couples TRBV27 to TRBJ2-5, with 8 bases that match TRBD1. Germline CDR1 is MNHEY and CDR2 is SMNVEV (reference sequence). The CDR3 is made up of 16 amino acids. Trimming took 4 bases from V and 4 from J; bases not matched to a gene: 11. CDR3 sequence (DNA): TGTGCCAGCAGTTCCGCAGGGGGCTGGATTAGAGAGACCCAGTACTTC. Its translation: CASSSAGGWIRETQYF.

The genes are TRBV30 and TRBJ2-2; 7 positions agree with TRBD1. This CDR3 has 13 residues. J was trimmed by 1 base and V by 7 bases; bases with no gene match: 3. Germline values: CDR1 GTSNPN, CDR2 SVGIG (reference sequence). CDR3 in amino acids: CASQGENTGELFF. CDR3 DNA sequence: TGTGCCTCTCAGGGGGAGAACACCGGGGAGCTGTTTTTT.

The rearrangement joins TRBV19 to TRBJ1-5; TRBD1 matches 10 bases. The CDR3 runs 16 residues. V lost 7 bases to trimming and J lost 5 bases; unmatched junction nucleotides: 11. Germline CDR1 reads LNHDA; CDR2 reads SQIVND (reference sequence). The CDR3 DNA sequence: TGTGCCAGTACCCCTTTTTTGACAGGGGGCCATCAGCCCCAGCATTTT. It yields the protein CASTPFLTGGHQPQHF.

This clone was counted once. The chain joins TRBV19 to TRBJ1-2; TRBD1 matches 11 bases. The length of the CDR3 is 15 residues. CDR1 LNHDA and CDR2 SQIVND come from the germline V gene (reference sequence). Losses at the gene ends were 5 bases for V and 3 bases for J; bases not matched to a gene: 5. DNA of the CDR3: TGTGCCAGTAGTTGGACAGGGGGCATCGACTATGGCTACACCTTC. Residues: CASSWTGGIDYGYTF.

This clone was seen just once. The chain is built from TRBV13 and TRBJ2-7; 12 bases match TRBD2. Trimming took 5 bases from V and 3 from J; bases not matched to a gene: 5. Germline assignment: CDR1 PRHDT and CDR2 FYEKMQ (reference sequence). This CDR3 is 15 amino acids long. CDR3 coding DNA: TGTGCCAGCAGCCATGGGACTAGCGGGTTCTACGAGCAGTACTTC. It encodes CASSHGTSGFYEQYF. The full variable domain, with the rest looked up from reference TRBV13 and TRBJ2-7, is AAGVIQSPRHLIKEKRETATLKCYPIPRHDTVYWYQQGPGQDPQFLISFYEKMQSDKGSIPDRFSAQQFSDYHSELNMSSLELGDSALYFCASSHGTSGFYEQYFGPGTRLTVT.

The V call is TRBV29-1, the J call TRBJ2-2, with 9 positions matching TRBD2. The junction had 18 bases not matched to a gene; V was cut back by 6 bases and J by 1 base. The CDR3 length is 19 residues. Germline lookup yields CDR1 SQVTM and CDR2 ANQGSEA. As DNA, the CDR3 is TGCAGCGTCGCCCAGCAGACTAGCGGTCGACTGTTGAACACCGGGGAGCTGTTTTTT. Protein: CSVAQQTSGRLLNTGELFF.

This clone showed up just once. The chain joins TRBV28 to TRBJ1-5, with D unresolved. Germline V gene sequence: CDR1 MDHEN, CDR2 SYDVKM. Between the trimmed V and J ends, which lost 3 bases and 4 bases, there was a span of 10 bases. CDR3 size: 14 residues. The CDR3 is CASSFGTGNQPQHF. In DNA, the CDR3 is TGTGCCAGCAGTTTCGGTACCGGGAATCAGCCCCAGCATTTT.

This chain links TRBV5-1 with TRBJ2-5, with 12 bases aligning to TRBD2. Germline CDR1 and CDR2: SGHRS and YFSETQ. Trimming cost V 0 bases and J 6 bases; bases outside gene matches: 6. CDR3 size: 16 residues. The CDR3 DNA is TGCGCCAGCAGCTTGGGGCTAGCGGGAGGGCCTCAGACCCAGTACTTC. Translation gives CASSLGLAGGPQTQYF. The full variable domain, its missing parts supplied by reference TRBV5-1 and TRBJ2-5, is KAGVTQTPRYLIKTRGQQVTLSCSPISGHRSVSWYQQTPGQGLQFLFEYFSETQRNKGNFPGRFSGRQFSNSRSEMNVSTLELGDSALYLCASSLGLAGGPQTQYFGPGTRLLVL.

The chain couples TRBV5-1 to TRBJ2-7; 8 positions agree with TRBD2. CDR3 size: 13 residues. CDR1 is SGHRS, CDR2 YFSETQ, per germline. J gave up 4 bases and V 4 bases, and 4 bases lay outside the gene matches. In nucleotides, the CDR3 is TGCGCCAGCAGCGCCGGACTAGCTTACGAGCAGTACTTC. Protein: CASSAGLAYEQYF.

The chain carries TRBV28 and TRBJ2-7; 7 bases line up with TRBD1. V was pared by 5 bases and J by 3 bases, with 7 bases of the junction left unmatched. Germline-derived CDR1 and CDR2 are MDHEN and SYDVKM. This CDR3 region has 14 residues. The chain's CDR3 is CASSLIGGNYEQYF. CDR3 in DNA: TGTGCCAGCAGTCTTATAGGGGGCAACTACGAGCAGTACTTC.

The genes are TRBV2 and TRBJ1-1; D perhaps matches TRBD1 (6 bases). The CDR3 spans 17 residues. The germline CDR1 and CDR2 sequences are SNHLY and FYNNEI. V lost 2 bases to trimming and J lost 4 bases, with 20 bases between them. CDR3 sequence (DNA): TGTGCCAGCAGTGAAAGGTCTACAGGGCTTTACGGCACTGAAGCTTTCTTT. Protein sequence: CASSERSTGLYGTEAFF.

This rearrangement joins TRBV27 to TRBJ2-7, with D possibly matching TRBD1 (6 bases). Germline V gives CDR1 MNHEY, CDR2 SMNVEV (reference sequence). This CDR3 contains 14 residues. V dropped 11 bases and J dropped 0 bases, with 17 bases sitting between them. CDR3 coding DNA: TGTGCCTCAAAAGGACAGACGAACTCCTACGAGCAGTACTTC. Protein: CASKGQTNSYEQYF.

The V call is TRBV11-2, the J call TRBJ1-1; weak D call: TRBD1 (6 bases). The germline V gene encodes CDR1 SGHAT and CDR2 FQNNGV. Trimming stripped 5 bases from V and 0 bases from J, with 10 bases between. This CDR3 contains 14 residues. CDR3 region: CASSRRTVNTEAFF. The CDR3 nucleotides read TGTGCCAGCAGCCGCAGGACAGTGAACACTGAAGCTTTCTTT.

The V gene is TRBV9, the J gene TRBJ2-3; 7 bases line up with TRBD1. The V gene end was trimmed by 1 base and the J gene end by 1 base; junction bases not matched to a gene: 6. The CDR3 consists of 16 residues. From germline, CDR1 is SGDLS and CDR2 YYNGEE. CDR3 in DNA: TGTGCCAGCAGCGTAAGCCGGGACAGAGGCACAGATACGCAGTATTTT. It yields the protein CASSVSRDRGTDTQYF.